This T cell receptor beta chain came from a study of blood T cells in healthy people across ages. Trimming at V came to 1 base and at J to 5 bases, leaving 9 bases not matched to a gene. The CDR3 sequence is 16 residues long. Germline values: CDR1 MGHRA, CDR2 YSYEKL. A second PCR of about 7 to 12 cycles used a sample-barcoded 5' primer and a J-beta primer mix. From the 5' RACE reads, TCRdb called clonotypes with MiXCR, one entry per CDR3 protein. The sample lists under 2 million distinct CDR3 sequences, about 35% occurring once. The specimen sequenced was blood. The chain links TRBV4-1 to TRBJ2-5, with 8 positions matching TRBD2. The receptor comes from a woman in her twenties or thirties in good health. The DNA of the CDR3 is TGCGCCAGCAGCCAAGTACACGGGGGGGCCGGGGAGACCCAGTACTTC. It specifies CASSQVHGGAGETQYF.